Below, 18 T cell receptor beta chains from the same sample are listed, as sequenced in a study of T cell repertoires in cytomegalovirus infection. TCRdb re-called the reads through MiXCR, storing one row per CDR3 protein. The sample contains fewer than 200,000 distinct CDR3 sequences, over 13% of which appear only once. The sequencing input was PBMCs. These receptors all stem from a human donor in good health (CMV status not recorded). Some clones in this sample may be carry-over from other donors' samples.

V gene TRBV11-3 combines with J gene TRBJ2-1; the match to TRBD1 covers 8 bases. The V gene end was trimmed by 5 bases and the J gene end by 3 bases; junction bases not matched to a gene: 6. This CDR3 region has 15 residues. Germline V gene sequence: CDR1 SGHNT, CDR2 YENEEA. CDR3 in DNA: TGTGCCAGCAGCAAAGACAGGGGAATCTACAATGAGCAGTTCTTC. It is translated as CASSKDRGIYNEQFF.

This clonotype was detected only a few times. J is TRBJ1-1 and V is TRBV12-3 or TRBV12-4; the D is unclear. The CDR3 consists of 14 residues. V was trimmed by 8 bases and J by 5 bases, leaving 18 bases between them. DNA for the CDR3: TGTGCCAGCTCGCATCGGCGCTTGGATACTGAAGCTTTCTTT. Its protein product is CASSHRRLDTEAFF.

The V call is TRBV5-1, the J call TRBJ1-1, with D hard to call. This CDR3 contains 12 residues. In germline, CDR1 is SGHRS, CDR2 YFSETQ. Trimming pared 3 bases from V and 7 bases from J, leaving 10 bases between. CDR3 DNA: TGCGCCAGCAGCTCAGCGACCTATGAAGCTTTCTTT. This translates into CASSSATYEAFF. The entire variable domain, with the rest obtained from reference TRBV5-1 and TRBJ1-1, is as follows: KAGVTQTPRYLIKTRGQQVTLSCSPISGHRSVSWYQQTPGQGLQFLFEYFSETQRNKGNFPGRFSGRQFSNSRSEMNVSTLELGDSALYLCASSSATYEAFFGQGTRLTVV.

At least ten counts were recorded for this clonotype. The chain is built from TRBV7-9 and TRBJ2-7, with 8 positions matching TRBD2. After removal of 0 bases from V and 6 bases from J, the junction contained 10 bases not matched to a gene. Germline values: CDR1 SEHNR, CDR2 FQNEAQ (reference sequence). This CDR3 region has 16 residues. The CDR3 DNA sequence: TGTGCCAGCAGCTTAGCGCGGGGTAGCGGGATGTCCGAGCAGTACTTC. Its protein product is CASSLARGSGMSEQYF.

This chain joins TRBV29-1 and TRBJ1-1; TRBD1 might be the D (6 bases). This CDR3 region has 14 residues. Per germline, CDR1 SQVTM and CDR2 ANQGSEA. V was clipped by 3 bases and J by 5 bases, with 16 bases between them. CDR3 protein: CSVDQGKEYTEAFF. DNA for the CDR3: TGCAGCGTTGACCAGGGGAAAGAATATACTGAAGCTTTCTTT.

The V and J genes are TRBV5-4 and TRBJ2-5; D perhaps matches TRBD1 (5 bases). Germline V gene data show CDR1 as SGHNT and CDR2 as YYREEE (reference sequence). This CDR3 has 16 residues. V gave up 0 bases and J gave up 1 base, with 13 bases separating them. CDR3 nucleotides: TGTGCCAGCAGCTTGGTTAGCAATGGGGCCCAAGAGACCCAGTACTTC. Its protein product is CASSLVSNGAQETQYF.

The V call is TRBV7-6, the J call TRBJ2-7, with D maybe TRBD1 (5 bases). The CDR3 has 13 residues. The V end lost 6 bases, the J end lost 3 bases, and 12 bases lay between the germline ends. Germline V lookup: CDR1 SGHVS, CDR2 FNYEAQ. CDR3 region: CASSSRVDYEQYF. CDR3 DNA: TGTGCCAGCAGTTCCAGGGTAGACTACGAGCAGTACTTC. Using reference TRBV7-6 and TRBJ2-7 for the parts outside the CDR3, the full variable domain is GAGVSQSPRYKVTKRGQDVALRCDPISGHVSLYWYRQALGQGPEFLTYFNYEAQQDKSGLPNDRFSAERPEGSISTLTIQRTEQRDSAMYRCASSSRVDYEQYFGPGTRLTVT.

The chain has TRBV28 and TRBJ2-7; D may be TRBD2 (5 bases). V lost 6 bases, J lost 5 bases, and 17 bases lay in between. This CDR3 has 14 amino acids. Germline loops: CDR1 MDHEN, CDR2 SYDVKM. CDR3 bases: TGTGCCAGCAGGTCTGGACTCCCCCGGGACGAGCAGTACTTC. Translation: CASRSGLPRDEQYF.

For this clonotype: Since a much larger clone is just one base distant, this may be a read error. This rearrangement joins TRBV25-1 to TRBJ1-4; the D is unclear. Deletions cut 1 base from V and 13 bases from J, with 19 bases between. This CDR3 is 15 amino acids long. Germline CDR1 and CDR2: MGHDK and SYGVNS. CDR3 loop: CASSEWWARAERLFF. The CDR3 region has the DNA TGTGCCAGCAGTGAATGGTGGGCTCGTGCTGAACGACTGTTTTTT.

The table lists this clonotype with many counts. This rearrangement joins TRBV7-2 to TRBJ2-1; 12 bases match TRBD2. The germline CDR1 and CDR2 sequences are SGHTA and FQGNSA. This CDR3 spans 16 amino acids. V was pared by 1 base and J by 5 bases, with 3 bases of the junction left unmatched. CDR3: CASSLGLAGGDNEQFF. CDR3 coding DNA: TGTGCCAGCAGCTTAGGGCTAGCGGGAGGGGACAATGAGCAGTTCTTC. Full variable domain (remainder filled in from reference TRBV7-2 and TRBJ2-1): GAGVSQSPSNKVTEKGKDVELRCDPISGHTALYWYRQSLGQGLEFLIYFQGNSAPDKSGLPSDRFSAERTGGSVSTLTIQRTQQEDSAVYLCASSLGLAGGDNEQFFGPGTRLTVL.

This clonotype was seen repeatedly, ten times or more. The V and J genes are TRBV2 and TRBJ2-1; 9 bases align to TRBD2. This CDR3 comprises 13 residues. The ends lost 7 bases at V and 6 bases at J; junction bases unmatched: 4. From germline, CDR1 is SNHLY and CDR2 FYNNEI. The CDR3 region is CASTLAGLNEQFF. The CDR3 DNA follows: TGTGCCAGCACCCTAGCGGGGCTCAATGAGCAGTTCTTC.

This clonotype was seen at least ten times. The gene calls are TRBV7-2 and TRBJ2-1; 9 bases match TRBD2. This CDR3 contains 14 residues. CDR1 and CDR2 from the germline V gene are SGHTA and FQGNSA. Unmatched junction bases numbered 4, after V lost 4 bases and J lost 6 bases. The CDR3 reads CASSSSGGPNEQFF. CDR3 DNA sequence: TGTGCCAGCAGCTCCAGCGGGGGGCCCAATGAGCAGTTCTTC.

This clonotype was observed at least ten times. For the CDR3, the DNA is TGTGCCAGCAGTTCGGACAGGGCCCGCAACACTGAAGCTTTCTTT. Protein product: CASSSDRARNTEAFF. The V gene is TRBV12-3 or TRBV12-4, the J gene TRBJ1-1; 8 bases match TRBD1. With 4 bases clipped from V and 2 bases from J, the junction kept 6 bases outside the gene matches. The CDR3 has 15 residues.

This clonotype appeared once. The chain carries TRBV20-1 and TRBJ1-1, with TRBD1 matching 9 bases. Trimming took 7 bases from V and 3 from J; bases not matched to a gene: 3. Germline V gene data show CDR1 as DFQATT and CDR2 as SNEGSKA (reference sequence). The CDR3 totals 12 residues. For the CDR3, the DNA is TGCAGTGTTCGACAGGGGGACACTGAAGCTTTCTTT. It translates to CSVRQGDTEAFF.

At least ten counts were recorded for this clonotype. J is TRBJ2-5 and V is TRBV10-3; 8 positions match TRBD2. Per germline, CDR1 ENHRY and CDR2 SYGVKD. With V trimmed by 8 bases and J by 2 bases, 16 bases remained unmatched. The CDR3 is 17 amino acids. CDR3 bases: TGTGCCATCCAAAAAAGAGCAGGGGCTAGCGGGCAAGAGACCCAGTACTTC. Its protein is CAIQKRAGASGQETQYF.

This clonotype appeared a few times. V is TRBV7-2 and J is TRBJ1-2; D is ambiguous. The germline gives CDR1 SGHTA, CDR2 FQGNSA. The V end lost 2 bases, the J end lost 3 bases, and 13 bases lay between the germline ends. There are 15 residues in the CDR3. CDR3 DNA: TGTGCCAGCAGCTTAACCCTGTATACCTACTATGGCTACACCTTC. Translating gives CASSLTLYTYYGYTF.

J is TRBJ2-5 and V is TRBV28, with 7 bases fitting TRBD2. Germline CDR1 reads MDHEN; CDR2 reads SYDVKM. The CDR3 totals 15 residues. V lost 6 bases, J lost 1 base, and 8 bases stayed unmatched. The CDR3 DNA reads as TGTGCCAGCAGGGTGGTAGCGGGCCTCCAAGAGACCCAGTACTTC. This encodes CASRVVAGLQETQYF.

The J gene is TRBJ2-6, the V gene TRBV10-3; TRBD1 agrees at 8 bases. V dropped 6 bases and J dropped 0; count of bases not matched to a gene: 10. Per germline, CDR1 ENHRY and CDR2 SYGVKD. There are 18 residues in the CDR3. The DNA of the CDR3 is TGTGCCATCAGCGAAGGGACAGGAATAAGCTCTGGGGCCAACGTCCTGACTTTC. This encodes CAISEGTGISSGANVLTF.